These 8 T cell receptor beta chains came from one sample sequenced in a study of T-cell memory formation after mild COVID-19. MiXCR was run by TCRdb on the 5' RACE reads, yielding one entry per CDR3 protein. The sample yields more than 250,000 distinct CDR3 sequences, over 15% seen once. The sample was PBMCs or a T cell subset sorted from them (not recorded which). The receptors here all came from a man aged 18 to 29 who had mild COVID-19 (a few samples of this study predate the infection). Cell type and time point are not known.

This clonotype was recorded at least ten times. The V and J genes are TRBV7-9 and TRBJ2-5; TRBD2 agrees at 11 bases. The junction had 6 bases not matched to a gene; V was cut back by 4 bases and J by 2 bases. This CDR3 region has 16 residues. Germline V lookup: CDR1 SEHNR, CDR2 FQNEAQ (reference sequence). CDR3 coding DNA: TGTGCCAGCAGCTCTCCGGGACTAGCGGTACAAGAGACCCAGTACTTC. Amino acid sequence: CASSSPGLAVQETQYF.

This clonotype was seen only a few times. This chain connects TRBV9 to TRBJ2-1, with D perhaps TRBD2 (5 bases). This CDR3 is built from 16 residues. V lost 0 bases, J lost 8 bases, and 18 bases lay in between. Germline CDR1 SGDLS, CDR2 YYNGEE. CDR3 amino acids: CASSVGSSPRRDEQFF. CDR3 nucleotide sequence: TGTGCCAGCAGCGTAGGAAGTAGCCCAAGGCGGGATGAGCAGTTCTTC.

CDR3 DNA: TGTGCCAGCTCAATTGGACCCCGAGGCTTCGAGCAGTACGTC. Protein product: CASSIGPRGFEQYV. The chain has TRBV18 and TRBJ2-7; unclear D gene. The CDR3 has 14 amino acids. Trimming removed 5 bases at V and 6 bases at J, with 17 bases between. Germline CDR1 is KGHSH and CDR2 is LQKENI.

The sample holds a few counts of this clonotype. The CDR3 DNA reads as TGTGCCAGCCAGGGCAACTCCTACGAGCAGTACTTC. Its translation: CASQGNSYEQYF. V is TRBV6-5 and J is TRBJ2-7, with D perhaps TRBD1 (5 bases). Germline CDR1 and CDR2: MNHEY and SVGAGI. This CDR3 is 12 amino acids long. V lost 8 bases and J 0 bases, leaving 8 bases between the germline ends.

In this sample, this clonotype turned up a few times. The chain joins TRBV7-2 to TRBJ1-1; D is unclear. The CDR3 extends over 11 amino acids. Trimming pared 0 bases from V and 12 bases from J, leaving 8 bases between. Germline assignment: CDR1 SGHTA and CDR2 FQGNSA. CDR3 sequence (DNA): TGTGCCAGCAGCTTAGCGGGTTTGTCTTTCTTT. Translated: CASSLAGLSFF. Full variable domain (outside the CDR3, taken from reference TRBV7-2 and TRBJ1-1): GAGVSQSPSNKVTEKGKDVELRCDPISGHTALYWYRQSLGQGLEFLIYFQGNSAPDKSGLPSDRFSAERTGGSVSTLTIQRTQQEDSAVYLCASSLAGLSFFGQGTRLTVV.

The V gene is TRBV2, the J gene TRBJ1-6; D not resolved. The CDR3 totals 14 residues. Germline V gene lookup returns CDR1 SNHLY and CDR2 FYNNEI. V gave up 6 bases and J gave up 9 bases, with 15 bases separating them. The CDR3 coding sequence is TGTGCCAGCAGAGAGTGGCCCGGGTTTTCACCCCTCCACTTT. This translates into CASREWPGFSPLHF.

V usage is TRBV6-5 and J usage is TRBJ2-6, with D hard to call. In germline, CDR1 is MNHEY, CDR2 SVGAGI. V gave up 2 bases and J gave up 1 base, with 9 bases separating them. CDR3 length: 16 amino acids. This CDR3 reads CASSYQVASGANVLTF. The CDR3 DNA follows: TGTGCCAGCAGTTACCAGGTTGCGTCTGGGGCCAACGTCCTGACTTTC.

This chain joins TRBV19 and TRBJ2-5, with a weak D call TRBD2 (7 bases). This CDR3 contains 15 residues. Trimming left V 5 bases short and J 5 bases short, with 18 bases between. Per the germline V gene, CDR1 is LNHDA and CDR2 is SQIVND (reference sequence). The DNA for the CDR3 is TGTGCCAGTAGTGTCAGGTGGCGGGGGCATGAGACCCAGTACTTC. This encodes CASSVRWRGHETQYF.